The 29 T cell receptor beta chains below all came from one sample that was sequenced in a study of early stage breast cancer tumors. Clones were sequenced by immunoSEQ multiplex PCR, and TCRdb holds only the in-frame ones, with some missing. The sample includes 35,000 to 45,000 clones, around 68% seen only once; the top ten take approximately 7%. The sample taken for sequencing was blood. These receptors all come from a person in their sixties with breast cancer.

The CDR3 is CASSLGVTNEKLFF. The CDR3 coding sequence is TGCGCCAGCAGCTTAGGAGTAACTAATGAAAAACTGTTTTTT. The chain carries TRBV5-1 and TRBJ1-4; D not certain. V dropped 2 bases and J dropped 1 base, with 6 bases sitting between them. CDR3 length equals 14 residues. Germline values: CDR1 SGHRS, CDR2 YFSETQ.

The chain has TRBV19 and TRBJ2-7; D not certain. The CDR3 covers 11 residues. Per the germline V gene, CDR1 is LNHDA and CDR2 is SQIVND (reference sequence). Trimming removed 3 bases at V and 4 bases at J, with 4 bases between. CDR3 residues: CASSIGYEQYF. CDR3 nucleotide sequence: TGTGCCAGTAGTATTGGTTACGAGCAGTACTTC.

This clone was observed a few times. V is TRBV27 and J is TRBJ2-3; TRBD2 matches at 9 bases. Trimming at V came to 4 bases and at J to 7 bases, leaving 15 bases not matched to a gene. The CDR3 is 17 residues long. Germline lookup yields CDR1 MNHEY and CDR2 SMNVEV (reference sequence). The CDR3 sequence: CASSSTGGSGRGNTQYF. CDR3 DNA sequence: TGTGCCAGCAGTTCTACGGGAGGTAGCGGGAGAGGAAATACGCAGTATTTT.

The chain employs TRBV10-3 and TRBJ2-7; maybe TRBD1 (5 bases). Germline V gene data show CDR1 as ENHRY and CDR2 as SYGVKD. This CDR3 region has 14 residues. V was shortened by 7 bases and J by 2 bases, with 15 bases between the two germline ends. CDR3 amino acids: CAIMVGEWAYEQYF. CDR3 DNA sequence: TGTGCCATCATGGTAGGGGAATGGGCCTACGAGCAGTACTTC.

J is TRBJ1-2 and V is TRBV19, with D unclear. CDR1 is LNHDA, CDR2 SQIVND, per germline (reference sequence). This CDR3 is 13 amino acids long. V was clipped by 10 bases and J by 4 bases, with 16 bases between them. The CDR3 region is CATRSGWRYGYTF. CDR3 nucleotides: TGTGCCACCCGTTCTGGCTGGCGCTATGGCTACACCTTC.

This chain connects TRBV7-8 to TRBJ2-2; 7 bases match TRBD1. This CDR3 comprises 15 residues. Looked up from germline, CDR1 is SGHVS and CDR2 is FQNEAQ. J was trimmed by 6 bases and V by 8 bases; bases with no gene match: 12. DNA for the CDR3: TGTGCCAGCGGAAGACAGGGAATTTTTGCCGGGGAGCTGTTTTTT. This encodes CASGRQGIFAGELFF.

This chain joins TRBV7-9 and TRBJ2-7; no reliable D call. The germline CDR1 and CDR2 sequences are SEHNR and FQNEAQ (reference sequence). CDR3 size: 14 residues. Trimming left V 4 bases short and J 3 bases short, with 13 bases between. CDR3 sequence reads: CASSYRANFYEQYF. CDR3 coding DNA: TGTGCCAGCAGCTACCGGGCAAACTTCTACGAGCAGTACTTC.

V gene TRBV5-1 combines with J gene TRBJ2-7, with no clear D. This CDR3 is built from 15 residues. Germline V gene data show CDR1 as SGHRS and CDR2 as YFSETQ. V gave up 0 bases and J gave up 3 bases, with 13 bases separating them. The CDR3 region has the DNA TGCGCCAGCAGCTTGGATAACAGCCCCTTCTACGAGCAGTACTTC. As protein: CASSLDNSPFYEQYF.

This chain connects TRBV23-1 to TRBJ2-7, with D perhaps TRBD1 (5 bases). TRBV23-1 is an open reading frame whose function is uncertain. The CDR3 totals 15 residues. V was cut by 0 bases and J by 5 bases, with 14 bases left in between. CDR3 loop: CASSQSLDTVHEQYF. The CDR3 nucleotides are TGCGCCAGCAGTCAATCCCTGGACACCGTTCACGAGCAGTACTTC.

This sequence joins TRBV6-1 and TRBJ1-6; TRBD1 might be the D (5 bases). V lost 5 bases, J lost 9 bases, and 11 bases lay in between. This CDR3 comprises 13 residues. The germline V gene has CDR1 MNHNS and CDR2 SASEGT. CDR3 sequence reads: CASSNQQVSPLHF. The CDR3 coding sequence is TGTGCCAGCAGTAATCAACAGGTTTCACCCCTCCACTTT.

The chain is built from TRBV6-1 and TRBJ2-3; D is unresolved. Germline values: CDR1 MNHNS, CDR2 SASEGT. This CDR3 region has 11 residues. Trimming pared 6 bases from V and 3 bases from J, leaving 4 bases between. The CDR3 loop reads CASRLTDTQYF. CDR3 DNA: TGTGCCAGCAGGCTGACAGATACGCAGTATTTT.

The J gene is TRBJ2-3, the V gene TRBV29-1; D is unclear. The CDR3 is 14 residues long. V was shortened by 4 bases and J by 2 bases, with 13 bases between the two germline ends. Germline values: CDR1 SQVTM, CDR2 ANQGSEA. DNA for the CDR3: TGCAGCGTTGTTTACCCGAATGCCACAGATACGCAGTATTTT. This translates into CSVVYPNATDTQYF.

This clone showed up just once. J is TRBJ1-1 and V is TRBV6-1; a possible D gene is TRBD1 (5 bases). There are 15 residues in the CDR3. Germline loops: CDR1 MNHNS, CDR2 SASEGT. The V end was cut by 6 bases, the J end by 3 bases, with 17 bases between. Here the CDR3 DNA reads TGTGCCAGCAGAGATTATCAGGGAGGGGACACTGAAGCTTTCTTT. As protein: CASRDYQGGDTEAFF.

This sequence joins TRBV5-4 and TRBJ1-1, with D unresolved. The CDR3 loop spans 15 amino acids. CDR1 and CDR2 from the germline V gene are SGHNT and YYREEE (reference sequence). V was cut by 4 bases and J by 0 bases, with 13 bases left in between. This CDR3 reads CASSEGYSMNTEAFF. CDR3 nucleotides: TGTGCCAGCAGCGAGGGTTATAGTATGAACACTGAAGCTTTCTTT.

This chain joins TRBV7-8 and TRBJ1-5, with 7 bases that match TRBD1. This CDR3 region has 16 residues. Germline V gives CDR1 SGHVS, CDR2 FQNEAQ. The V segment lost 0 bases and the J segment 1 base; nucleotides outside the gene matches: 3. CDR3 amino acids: CASSLAWTGSNQPQHF. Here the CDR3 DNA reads TGTGCCAGCAGCTTAGCCTGGACAGGCAGCAATCAGCCCCAGCATTTT.

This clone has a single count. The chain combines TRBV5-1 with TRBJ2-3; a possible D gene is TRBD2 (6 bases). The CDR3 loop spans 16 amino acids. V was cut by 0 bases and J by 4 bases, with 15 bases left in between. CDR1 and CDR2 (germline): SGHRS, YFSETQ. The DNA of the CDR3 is TGCGCCAGCAGCTTGGGGACGGCGGGGCGGGCAGATACGCAGTATTTT. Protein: CASSLGTAGRADTQYF.

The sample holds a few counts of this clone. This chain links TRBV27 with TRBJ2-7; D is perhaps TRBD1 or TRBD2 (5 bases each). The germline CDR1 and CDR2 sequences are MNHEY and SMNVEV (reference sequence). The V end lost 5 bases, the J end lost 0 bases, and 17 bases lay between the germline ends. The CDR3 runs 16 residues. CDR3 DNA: TGTGCCAGCAGTACCACCGGGACGGTGAGCTCCTACGAGCAGTACTTC. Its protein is CASSTTGTVSSYEQYF.

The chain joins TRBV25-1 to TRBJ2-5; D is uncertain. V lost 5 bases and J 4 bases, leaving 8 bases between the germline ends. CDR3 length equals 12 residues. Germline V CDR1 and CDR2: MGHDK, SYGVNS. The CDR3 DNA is TGTGCCAGCAGTCTAGTAGGAGAGACCCAGTACTTC. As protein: CASSLVGETQYF.

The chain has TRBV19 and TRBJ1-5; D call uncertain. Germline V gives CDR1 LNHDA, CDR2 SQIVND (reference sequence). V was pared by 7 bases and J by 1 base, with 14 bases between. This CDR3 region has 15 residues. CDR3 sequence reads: CASKSVTGSNQPQHF. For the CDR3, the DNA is TGTGCCAGTAAATCGGTCACGGGGAGCAATCAGCCCCAGCATTTT.

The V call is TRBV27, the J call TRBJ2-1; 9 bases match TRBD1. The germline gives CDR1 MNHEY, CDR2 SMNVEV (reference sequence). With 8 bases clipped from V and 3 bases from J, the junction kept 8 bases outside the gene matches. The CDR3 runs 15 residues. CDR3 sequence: CASRPGTGFYNEQFF. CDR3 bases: TGTGCCAGCCGCCCCGGGACAGGGTTCTACAATGAGCAGTTCTTC.

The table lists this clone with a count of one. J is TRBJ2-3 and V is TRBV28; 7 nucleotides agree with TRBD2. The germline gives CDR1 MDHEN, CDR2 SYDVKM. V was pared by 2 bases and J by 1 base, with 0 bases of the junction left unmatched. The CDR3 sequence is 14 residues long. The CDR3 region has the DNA TGTGCCAGCAGTTTACTAGCGGGCACAGATACGCAGTATTTT. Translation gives CASSLLAGTDTQYF.

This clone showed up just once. The CDR3, as DNA: TGTGCCAGCAAGTCGGCAGGCAGCCCCTACGAGCAGTACTTC. Encoded protein: CASKSAGSPYEQYF. The J gene is TRBJ2-7, the V gene TRBV27; D gene unclear. The V gene lost 7 bases and the J gene lost 2 bases, with 15 bases spanning the gap. The CDR3 loop spans 14 amino acids. Germline values: CDR1 MNHEY, CDR2 SMNVEV (reference sequence).

The DNA of the CDR3 is TGTGCCATCGGAGATAGCGGGAGGGCCAGCTCCTACGAGCAGTACTTC. The encoded protein is CAIGDSGRASSYEQYF. This chain uses TRBV10-3 with TRBJ2-7, with 11 nucleotides matching TRBD2. The J segment lost 0 bases and the V segment lost 8 bases, leaving 9 bases of the junction unmatched. Germline loops: CDR1 ENHRY, CDR2 SYGVKD. This CDR3 has 16 residues.

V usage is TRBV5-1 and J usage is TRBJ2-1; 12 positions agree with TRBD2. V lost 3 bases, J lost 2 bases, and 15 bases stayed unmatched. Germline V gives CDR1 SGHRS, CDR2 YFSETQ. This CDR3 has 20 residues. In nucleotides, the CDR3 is TGCGCCAGCAGCTGGCCTAGACTAGCGGGAGACCTCCGTACCTACAATGAGCAGTTCTTC. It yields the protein CASSWPRLAGDLRTYNEQFF.

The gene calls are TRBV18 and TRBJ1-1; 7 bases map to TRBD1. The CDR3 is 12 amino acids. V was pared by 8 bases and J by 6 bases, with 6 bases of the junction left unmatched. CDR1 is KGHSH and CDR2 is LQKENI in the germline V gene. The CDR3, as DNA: TGTGCCAGCGAGGGGGCAGGCTCTGAAGCTTTCTTT. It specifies CASEGAGSEAFF.

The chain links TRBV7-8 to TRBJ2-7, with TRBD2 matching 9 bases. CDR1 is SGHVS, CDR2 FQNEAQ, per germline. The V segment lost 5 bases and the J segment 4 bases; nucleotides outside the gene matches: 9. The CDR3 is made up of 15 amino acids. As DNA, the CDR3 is TGTGCCAGCAGCCATCGGACTAGCGATAAATACGAGCAGTACTTC. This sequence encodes CASSHRTSDKYEQYF.

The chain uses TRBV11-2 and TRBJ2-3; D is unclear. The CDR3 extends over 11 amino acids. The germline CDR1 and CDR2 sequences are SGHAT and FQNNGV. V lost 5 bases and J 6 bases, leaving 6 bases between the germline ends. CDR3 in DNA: TGTGCCAGCAGCCCCCGGGATACGCAGTATTTT. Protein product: CASSPRDTQYF.

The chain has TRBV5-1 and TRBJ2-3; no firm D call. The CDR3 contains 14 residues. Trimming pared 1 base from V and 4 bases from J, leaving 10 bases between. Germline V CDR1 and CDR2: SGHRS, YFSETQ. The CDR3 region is CASSLSGASDTQYF. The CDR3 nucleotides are TGCGCCAGCAGCTTGTCTGGCGCTTCAGATACGCAGTATTTT.

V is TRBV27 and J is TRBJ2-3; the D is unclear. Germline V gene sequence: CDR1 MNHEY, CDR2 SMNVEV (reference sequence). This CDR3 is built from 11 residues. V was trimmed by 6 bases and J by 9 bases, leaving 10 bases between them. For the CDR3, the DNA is TGTGCCAGCAGGCCGCGCCGAACGCAGTATTTT. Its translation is CASRPRRTQYF.